Below are 25 T cell receptor beta chains sequenced from a single sample in a study of CD8 T cells in ankylosing spondylitis. Via MiXCR, TCRdb re-called the 5' RACE reads, giving one row per CDR3 protein. The sample shows 90,000 to 120,000 distinct CDR3 sequences, 24% of them seen only once. Source material: synovial fluid, either unsorted or a sorted T cell fraction (not recorded which). Receptors were obtained from a male donor with ankylosing spondylitis.

This clonotype was detected only a few times. This sequence joins TRBV20-1 and TRBJ2-5; 9 nucleotides agree with TRBD1. CDR3 length: 14 amino acids. V was clipped by 2 bases and J by 4 bases; unmatched bases: 5. Germline V gene data show CDR1 as DFQATT and CDR2 as SNEGSKA (reference sequence). CDR3 loop: CSARPTGGSETQYF. CDR3 bases: TGCAGTGCTAGACCTACAGGGGGCTCAGAGACCCAGTACTTC.

The V call is TRBV3-1, the J call TRBJ2-7, with no clear D. V gave up 4 bases and J gave up 4 bases, with 14 bases separating them. The CDR3 contains 14 residues. Germline values: CDR1 LGHDT, CDR2 YNNKEL (reference sequence). The CDR3 DNA follows: TGTGCCAGCAGCCGGACCCTCGGAGCATACGAGCAGTACTTC. Translated: CASSRTLGAYEQYF.

This clonotype was found a few times. The genes are TRBV6-6 and TRBJ1-1; D uncertain. The V and J ends lost 6 bases and 5 bases respectively, with 13 bases between them. The length of the CDR3 is 13 residues. From germline, CDR1 is MNHNY and CDR2 SVGAGI (reference sequence). The CDR3 is CASRGQRTTEAFF. The CDR3 DNA reads as TGTGCCAGCAGGGGCCAGAGGACGACTGAAGCTTTCTTT.

The chain recombines TRBV11-2 with TRBJ1-1, with 7 bases fitting TRBD1. V lost 5 bases to trimming and J lost 0 bases; unmatched junction nucleotides: 6. Germline assignment: CDR1 SGHAT and CDR2 FQNNGV. This CDR3 region has 15 residues. The CDR3 protein is CASSPGTVMNTEAFF. The CDR3 nucleotides read TGTGCCAGCAGCCCAGGGACAGTGATGAACACTGAAGCTTTCTTT.

This clonotype was observed a handful of times. The chain couples TRBV30 to TRBJ1-1; D is unclear. Germline V lookup: CDR1 GTSNPN, CDR2 SVGIG (reference sequence). The CDR3 length is 13 residues. V was shortened by 7 bases and J by 3 bases, with 15 bases between the two germline ends. CDR3 protein: CASTGRVDTEAFF. The CDR3 bases are TGTGCCTCTACCGGGAGGGTAGACACTGAAGCTTTCTTT.

Only a few counts were recorded for this clonotype. J is TRBJ2-5 and V is TRBV5-1; unclear D gene. The CDR3 consists of 14 residues. CDR1 is SGHRS, CDR2 YFSETQ, per germline. Trimming removed 0 bases from V and 1 base from J, with 7 bases in between. In nucleotides, the CDR3 is TGCGCCAGCAGCTTGGCCAGTTTCCAAGAGACCCAGTACTTC. It specifies CASSLASFQETQYF.

CDR3 loop: CASSPFGEGTEAFF. The CDR3 DNA follows: TGTGCCAGCTCACCGTTTGGGGAGGGCACTGAAGCTTTCTTT. The chain is built from TRBV18 and TRBJ1-1; D is unresolved. Germline V gives CDR1 KGHSH, CDR2 LQKENI. This CDR3 spans 14 amino acids. Between the trimmed V and J ends, which lost 3 bases and 4 bases, there was a span of 12 bases.

This rearrangement joins TRBV6-1 to TRBJ1-5; the D is unclear. Looked up from germline, CDR1 is MNHNS and CDR2 is SASEGT. This CDR3 comprises 11 residues. V lost 6 bases and J lost 4, with 4 bases in between. The chain's CDR3 is CASSLNQPQHF. The CDR3 region has the DNA TGTGCCAGCAGCCTTAATCAGCCCCAGCATTTT.

This clonotype was observed many times. This chain links TRBV3-1 with TRBJ1-2; possibly TRBD1 for D (6 bases). The CDR3 length is 16 residues. Germline V CDR1 and CDR2: LGHDT, YNNKEL (reference sequence). Trimming shortened V by 1 base and J by 4 bases, and 16 bases separated the two germline ends. Written as DNA, the CDR3 is TGTGCCAGCAGCCAAGGGTCGGGGGGGGCGACCTATGGCTACACCTTC. It is translated as CASSQGSGGATYGYTF.

This clonotype showed up just a few times. This chain links TRBV20-1 with TRBJ2-2, with no clear D. Trimming cost V 6 bases and J 1 base, with 15 bases left between them. The germline gives CDR1 DFQATT, CDR2 SNEGSKA (reference sequence). The CDR3 consists of 15 residues. CDR3 nucleotides: TGCAGTGCGATAGCCGCCAGGATGAACACCGGGGAGCTGTTTTTT. It translates to CSAIAARMNTGELFF.

Within the sample, this clonotype is medium-sized. The genes are TRBV7-2 and TRBJ2-1; D is unresolved. V gave up 1 base and J gave up 4 bases, with 8 bases separating them. The CDR3 has 14 residues. CDR1 is SGHTA and CDR2 is FQGNSA in the germline V gene. Written as DNA, the CDR3 is TGTGCCAGCAGCTTAGGTTCGGAGTACAATGAGCAGTTCTTC. Its protein product is CASSLGSEYNEQFF.

This clonotype was picked up a small number of times. V is TRBV30 and J is TRBJ2-3; weak D call: TRBD2 (5 bases). This CDR3 region has 14 residues. With 2 bases removed from V and 3 bases from J, the gap between germline ends came to 12 bases. The V gene's germline CDR1 is GTSNPN and CDR2 SVGIG (reference sequence). This CDR3 is CAWSLGSGTDTQYF. In DNA form, the CDR3 reads TGTGCCTGGAGTTTGGGGAGCGGAACAGATACGCAGTATTTT.

Only a few counts were recorded for this clonotype. This CDR3 reads CASSVVPQNTEAFF. CDR3 coding DNA: TGTGCCAGCAGCGTAGTACCACAGAACACTGAAGCTTTCTTT. The rearrangement uses TRBV9 and TRBJ1-1; D gene uncertain. Germline CDR1 reads SGDLS; CDR2 reads YYNGEE. Trimming stripped 0 bases from V and 1 base from J, with 7 bases between. CDR3 length equals 14 residues.

The gene calls are TRBV28 and TRBJ2-3; maybe TRBD1 (6 bases). Trimming left V 8 bases short and J 2 bases short, with 17 bases between. Germline CDR1 reads MDHEN; CDR2 reads SYDVKM. This CDR3 contains 15 residues. Written as DNA, the CDR3 is TGTGCCAGCCCCCCGGGCAGGGGATTCACAGATACGCAGTATTTT. Translation gives CASPPGRGFTDTQYF.

The rearrangement joins TRBV2 to TRBJ2-7; TRBD1 matches at 8 bases. CDR1 and CDR2 from the germline V gene are SNHLY and FYNNEI. J was trimmed by 2 bases and V by 3 bases; bases with no gene match: 12. The CDR3 contains 17 residues. The CDR3 DNA follows: TGTGCCAGCAGTGATCCATTCCGGGACAGGATGACCTACGAGCAGTACTTC. This translates into CASSDPFRDRMTYEQYF.

CDR3 nucleotides: TGTGCCAGCTCTTTCTTGTCCCAAGAGACCCAGTACTTC. This translates into CASSFLSQETQYF. This chain uses TRBV18 with TRBJ2-5, with unresolved D. This CDR3 is 13 amino acids long. The V and J ends lost 6 bases and 1 base respectively, with 9 bases between them. The germline V gene has CDR1 KGHSH and CDR2 LQKENI.

This clonotype occurred a few times. V usage is TRBV5-1 and J usage is TRBJ2-7; 15 positions match TRBD2. V shed 0 bases and J 5 bases; nucleotides not matched to a gene: 3. Germline V gene lookup returns CDR1 SGHRS and CDR2 YFSETQ. This CDR3 comprises 16 residues. The CDR3 reads CASSLGGTSGRNEQYF. The CDR3 region has the DNA TGCGCCAGCAGCTTGGGGGGGACTAGCGGGAGGAACGAGCAGTACTTC. Using reference TRBV5-1 and TRBJ2-7 for the parts outside the CDR3, the full variable domain is KAGVTQTPRYLIKTRGQQVTLSCSPISGHRSVSWYQQTPGQGLQFLFEYFSETQRNKGNFPGRFSGRQFSNSRSEMNVSTLELGDSALYLCASSLGGTSGRNEQYFGPGTRLTVT.

The rearrangement links TRBV20-1 to TRBJ2-2, with 10 bases matching TRBD2. The CDR3 loop spans 15 amino acids. V lost 4 bases, J lost 1 base, and 3 bases stayed unmatched. The germline V gene encodes CDR1 DFQATT and CDR2 SNEGSKA (reference sequence). The CDR3 spells CSATASGRNTGELFF. The CDR3 coding sequence is TGCAGTGCTACCGCTAGCGGGAGGAACACCGGGGAGCTGTTTTTT.

This clonotype has a single count. The chain combines TRBV7-6 with TRBJ2-7; D gene ambiguous. V shed 3 bases and J shed 7 bases, with 10 bases lying between them. This CDR3 contains 12 residues. Germline-derived CDR1 and CDR2 are SGHVS and FNYEAQ. CDR3 sequence reads: CASSFHGEEQYF. The CDR3 DNA reads TGTGCCAGCAGCTTCCATGGGGAAGAGCAGTACTTC. Based on the CDR3 plus reference TRBV7-6 and TRBJ2-7, the full variable domain is GAGVSQSPRYKVTKRGQDVALRCDPISGHVSLYWYRQALGQGPEFLTYFNYEAQQDKSGLPNDRFSAERPEGSISTLTIQRTEQRDSAMYRCASSFHGEEQYFGPGTRLTVT.

This chain joins TRBV19 and TRBJ2-1, with 8 nucleotides matching TRBD2. V was clipped by 6 bases and J by 6 bases; unmatched bases: 10. The CDR3 is 15 residues long. Germline CDR1 reads LNHDA; CDR2 reads SQIVND (reference sequence). CDR3 sequence: CASSPGGRRGNEQFF. CDR3 nucleotide sequence: TGTGCCAGTAGCCCCGGCGGGAGGAGGGGCAATGAGCAGTTCTTC.

The chain links TRBV2 to TRBJ1-5; 8 bases line up with TRBD1. Germline V gene lookup returns CDR1 SNHLY and CDR2 FYNNEI. The J segment lost 3 bases and the V segment lost 6 bases, leaving 4 bases of the junction unmatched. The CDR3 contains 14 residues. The CDR3 region has the DNA TGTGCCAGCAGACAGGGGGAGAACAATCAGCCCCAGCATTTT. Its protein product is CASRQGENNQPQHF.

The V and J genes are TRBV20-1 and TRBJ1-6, with 8 bases aligning to TRBD1. V shed 5 bases, J shed 9 bases, and the junction held 15 bases outside the gene matches. CDR1 is DFQATT, CDR2 SNEGSKA, per germline (reference sequence). The CDR3 is 16 residues long. CDR3 loop: CSAVGQGLVTSSPLHF. The CDR3 DNA sequence: TGCAGTGCTGTCGGACAGGGCCTAGTCACCAGTTCACCCCTCCACTTT.

This chain uses TRBV29-1 with TRBJ1-4; D not resolved. The V gene's germline CDR1 is SQVTM and CDR2 ANQGSEA. V was pared by 7 bases and J by 8 bases, with 11 bases between. This CDR3 region has 11 residues. The CDR3 nucleotides read TGCAGCGCCCTTAGTGGGGAAAAACTGTTTTTT. This translates into CSALSGEKLFF.

This clonotype was recorded many times. The J gene is TRBJ2-1, the V gene TRBV9; D perhaps matches TRBD2 (5 bases). CDR1 and CDR2 from the germline V gene are SGDLS and YYNGEE. Deletions cut 2 bases from V and 5 bases from J, with 14 bases between. The CDR3 loop spans 15 amino acids. CDR3 protein: CASSVRQRGDNEQFF. DNA for the CDR3: TGTGCCAGCAGCGTCCGGCAACGGGGTGACAATGAGCAGTTCTTC.

This clonotype was seen a few times. This rearrangement joins TRBV14 to TRBJ2-1; 7 bases match TRBD2. This CDR3 has 15 residues. The germline CDR1 and CDR2 sequences are SGHDN and FVKESK. The trim removed 1 base at V and 4 bases at J, leaving 4 bases unmatched. The CDR3 DNA reads TGTGCCAGCAGCCAAGGAGCGGGAAGGTACAATGAGCAGTTCTTC. Its protein is CASSQGAGRYNEQFF.